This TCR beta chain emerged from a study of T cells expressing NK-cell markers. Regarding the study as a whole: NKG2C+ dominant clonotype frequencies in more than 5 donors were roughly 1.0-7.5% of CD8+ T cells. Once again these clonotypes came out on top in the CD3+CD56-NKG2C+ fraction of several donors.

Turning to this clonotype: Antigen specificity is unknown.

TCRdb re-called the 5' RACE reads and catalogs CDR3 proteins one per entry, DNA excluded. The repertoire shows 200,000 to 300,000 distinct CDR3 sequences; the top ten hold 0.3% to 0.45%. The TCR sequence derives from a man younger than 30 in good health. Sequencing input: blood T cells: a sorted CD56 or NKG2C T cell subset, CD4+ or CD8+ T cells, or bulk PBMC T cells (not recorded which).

CDR3 residues: CATSVAGTGENTGELFF. This sequence joins TRBV24-1 and TRBJ2-2; TCRdb indicates TRBD1, and absent DNA this call remains unverified. The CDR3 consists of 17 residues. Germline V CDR1 and CDR2: KGHDR, SFDVKD.